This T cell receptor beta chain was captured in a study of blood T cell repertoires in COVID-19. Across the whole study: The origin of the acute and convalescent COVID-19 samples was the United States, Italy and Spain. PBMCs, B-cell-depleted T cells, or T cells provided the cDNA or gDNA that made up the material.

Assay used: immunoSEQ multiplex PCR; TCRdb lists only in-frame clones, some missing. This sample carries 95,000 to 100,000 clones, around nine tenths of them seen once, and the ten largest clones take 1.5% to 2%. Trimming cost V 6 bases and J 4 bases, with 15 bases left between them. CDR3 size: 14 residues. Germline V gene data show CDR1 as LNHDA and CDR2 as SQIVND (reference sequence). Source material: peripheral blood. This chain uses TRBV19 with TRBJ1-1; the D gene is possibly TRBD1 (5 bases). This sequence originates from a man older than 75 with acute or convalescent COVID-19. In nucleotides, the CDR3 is TGTGCCAGTAGACCTCAGGGTACATTCACTGAAGCTTTCTTT. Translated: CASRPQGTFTEAFF. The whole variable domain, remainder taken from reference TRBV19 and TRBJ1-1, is DGGITQSPKYLFRKEGQNVTLSCEQNLNHDAMYWYRQDPGQGLRLIYYSQIVNDFQKGDIAEGYSVSREKKESFPLTVTSAQKNPTAFYLCASRPQGTFTEAFFGQGTRLTVV.